These 27 T cell receptor beta chains came from one sample sequenced in a study of tumor-infiltrating lymphocytes in primary liver carcinoma. Germline DNA was also extracted, and blood RNA was taken from unsorted whole blood. Total RNA (about 500 ng) served as template for TCR beta cDNA synthesis primed by a constant-region primer. Construction of TCR beta libraries relied on three successive nested multiplex PCR rounds employing slightly modified ARM-PCR. A C-beta reverse primer was combined with TRBV1-TRBV30 forward primers in the first two PCR rounds, and each round had roughly 11 cycles. TCRdb fed the multiplex PCR reads into MiXCR, producing one record per CDR3 protein. The repertoire consists of about 300,000 distinct CDR3 sequences, with 65% occurring once and the leading ten covering roughly 8.6%. Sequenced: peripheral blood. The receptors shown here come from a man aged 40-49 years with primary liver carcinoma and hepatitis B virus infection.

This clonotype was seen a handful of times. This chain connects TRBV2 to TRBJ1-6; no reliable D call. The germline V gene has CDR1 SNHLY and CDR2 FYNNEI. The CDR3 has 15 amino acids. Trimming pared 7 bases from V and 2 bases from J, leaving 12 bases between. Here the CDR3 DNA reads TGTGCCAGCAAGGCGGGAGTCACCTATAATTCACCCCTCCACTTT. Protein product: CASKAGVTYNSPLHF.

Concerning this clonotype itself: A much larger clone differs by one base, so this may be a read error. The chain couples TRBV6-5 to TRBJ2-7, with D unresolved. V was shortened by 2 bases and J by 6 bases, with 11 bases between the two germline ends. Looked up from germline, CDR1 is MNHEY and CDR2 is SVGAGI. This CDR3 is built from 13 residues. In DNA, the CDR3 is TGTGCCAGCAGTTACGGCTATTTTGGCGAGCAGTACTTC. Its protein product is CASSYGYFGEQYF.

This clonotype was counted ten times or more. The chain joins TRBV29-1 to TRBJ1-2, with unresolved D. The CDR3 has 15 amino acids. CDR1 and CDR2 (germline): SQVTM, ANQGSEA. V lost 7 bases and J 0 bases, leaving 18 bases between the germline ends. The CDR3 loop reads CSEKPPGWSNYGYTF. CDR3 DNA: TGCAGCGAGAAACCCCCCGGCTGGTCTAACTATGGCTACACCTTC.

With respect to this clonotype: A much larger clone lies a single base off, so this may be a read error. The rearrangement links TRBV6-2 or TRBV6-3 to TRBJ2-2; 8 nucleotides line up with TRBD2. The germline V gene has CDR1 MNHEY and CDR2 SVGEGT. The CDR3 sequence is 14 residues long. The CDR3 DNA sequence: TGTGCCAACAGTTTAGCGGGATGGACCGGGGAGCTGTTTTTT. This codes for CANSLAGWTGELFF.

This clonotype has just one count. Just one base apart from a much larger clone, this may be a read error. The V and J genes are TRBV29-1 and TRBJ2-1, with TRBD2 matching over 11 bases. CDR1 SQVTM and CDR2 ANQGSEA come from the germline V gene. CDR3 size: 14 residues. CDR3 coding DNA: TGCAGCGTTGAATCTAGCGGGAGGTTGTATGAGCAGCTCTTC. The encoded protein is CSVESSGRLYEQLF.

This clonotype was seen only a few times. The junction does not match germline at one end; this may be a read error. The CDR3 DNA reads TGTGCCAGCTGCTTAGTACGTCAGGGAGTGGGCAATGAGCAGTTCTTC. Translating gives CASCLVRQGVGNEQFF. The chain carries TRBV11-2 and TRBJ2-1; possibly TRBD1 or TRBD2 for D (5 bases each). Germline V gene sequence: CDR1 SGHAT, CDR2 FQNNGV. The length of the CDR3 is 16 residues.

On this clonotype: A junction boundary mismatches the germline segment, possibly from a read error. This sequence joins TRBV4-3 and TRBJ2-2, with D perhaps TRBD1 (6 bases). The CDR3 runs 15 residues. Germline V lookup: CDR1 LGHNA, CDR2 YSLEER. The CDR3 reads CANSQDPGHPGELFF. The CDR3 DNA reads TGCGCCAACAGCCAAGATCCGGGACATCCCGGGGAGCTCTTTTTT.

This sequence joins TRBV24-1 and TRBJ2-2; D may match TRBD1 or TRBD2 (7 bases each). The CDR3 contains 16 residues. V was clipped by 2 bases and J by 5 bases, with 14 bases between them. The germline V gene encodes CDR1 KGHDR and CDR2 SFDVKD. The CDR3 sequence is CATSDYRQGGTGELFF. The CDR3 nucleotides read TGTGCCACCAGTGATTACCGACAGGGAGGGACCGGGGAGCTGTTTTTT.

This clonotype was counted once. The conserved phenylalanine or tryptophan is not found at the CDR3 terminus, so this likely reflects a read error. This rearrangement joins TRBV29-1 to TRBJ1-5, with 7 positions matching TRBD1. The germline CDR1 and CDR2 sequences are SQVTM and ANQGSEA. The CDR3 has 14 residues. V gave up 6 bases and J gave up 6 bases; unmatched junction bases: 11. The CDR3 reads CSVATGSRSQPQHS. CDR3 coding DNA: TGCAGCGTAGCGACAGGGAGTAGAAGTCAGCCCCAGCATTCT.

This clonotype was recorded only once. Sequence at one end of the junction differs from germline and may be a read error. The rearrangement uses TRBV5-4 and TRBJ2-2; D assignment may be TRBD1 or TRBD2 (5 bases each). CDR1 is SGHNT and CDR2 is YYREEE in the germline V gene (reference sequence). The CDR3 sequence is 12 residues long. CDR3 residues: CASSLLPGGLFF. The CDR3 region has the DNA TGCGCCAGCAGCCTCCTGCCTGGGGGGCTGTTTTTT. Full variable domain (outside the CDR3, taken from reference TRBV5-4 and TRBJ2-2): ETGVTQSPTHLIKTRGQQVTLRCSSQSGHNTVSWYQQALGQGPQFIFQYYREEENGRGNFPPRFSGLQFPNYSSELNVNALELDDSALYLCASSLLPGGLFFGEGSRLTVL.

This clonotype was observed at least ten times. The V call is TRBV4-3, the J call TRBJ2-1; D is unresolved. The germline V gene has CDR1 LGHNA and CDR2 YSLEER. The CDR3 spans 13 residues. Trimming stripped 2 bases from V and 7 bases from J, with 9 bases between. CDR3 sequence reads: CASSQSASNEQFF. The CDR3 DNA follows: TGCGCCAGCAGCCAATCAGCGTCTAATGAGCAGTTCTTC.

This clonotype was recorded only once. V is TRBV28 and J is TRBJ2-7; 11 positions match TRBD2. V shed 8 bases, J shed 10 bases, and the junction held 19 bases outside the gene matches. The CDR3 has 16 amino acids. From germline, CDR1 is MDHEN and CDR2 SYDVKM. The CDR3 reads CASCPPGLAGELGQYF. CDR3 DNA: TGTGCCAGCTGTCCCCCAGGACTAGCGGGTGAATTAGGACAGTACTTC.

V gene TRBV28 combines with J gene TRBJ2-3, with 9 bases lining up with TRBD2. The V gene end was trimmed by 6 bases and the J gene end by 5 bases; junction bases not matched to a gene: 6. Germline V gene lookup returns CDR1 MDHEN and CDR2 SYDVKM. This CDR3 is built from 14 residues. The CDR3 is CASRLLAGIDTQYF. CDR3 in DNA: TGTGCCAGCAGGCTACTAGCGGGCATAGATACGCAGTATTTT. Complete variable domain (other parts from reference TRBV28 and TRBJ2-3): DVKVTQSSRYLVKRTGEKVFLECVQDMDHENMFWYRQDPGLGLRLIYFSYDVKMKEKGDIPEGYSVSREKKERFSLILESASTNQTSMYLCASRLLAGIDTQYFGPGTRLTVL.

About this clonotype: With a much larger clone just one base away, this may be a read error. The chain carries TRBV6-5 and TRBJ1-2, with D possibly TRBD1 on 5 matching bases. Germline lookup yields CDR1 MNHEY and CDR2 SVGAGI. The CDR3 has 13 residues. V gave up 7 bases and J gave up 3 bases, with 12 bases separating them. CDR3 sequence (DNA): TGTGCCAGCAACCCCGGGGCGGACTATGGCTACACCTTC. Protein product: CASNPGADYGYTF.

The V and J genes are TRBV10-2 and TRBJ2-2; D not certain. Trimming shortened V by 6 bases and J by 3 bases, and 14 bases separated the two germline ends. CDR1 and CDR2 (germline): WSHSY, SAAADI. The CDR3 covers 15 residues. CDR3 sequence: CASRRTEVDTGELFF. Written as DNA, the CDR3 is TGCGCCAGCAGGAGGACGGAAGTAGACACCGGGGAGCTGTTTTTT.

There are a few counts of this clonotype. The conserved phenylalanine or tryptophan normally closing the CDR3 is absent here, so this likely arose from a read error. J is TRBJ2-1 and V is TRBV10-1, with D uncertain. The CDR3 is made up of 13 amino acids. The V and J ends lost 4 bases and 7 bases respectively, with 11 bases between them. Per germline, CDR1 WNHNN and CDR2 SYGVQD (reference sequence). The CDR3, as DNA: TGCGCCAGCAGTGGGCTGGGAAGGAATGAGCAGTTCCTC. Translating it yields CASSGLGRNEQFL.

This clonotype was recorded many times. The chain has TRBV11-2 and TRBJ1-2; tentative D call: TRBD1 (6 bases). Germline values: CDR1 SGHAT, CDR2 FQNNGV. The V end was cut by 4 bases, the J end by 8 bases, with 17 bases between. The CDR3 has 14 amino acids. Here the CDR3 reads CASSSLQGLGGYTF. The CDR3 nucleotides read TGTGCCAGCAGCTCACTACAGGGCCTTGGGGGCTACACCTTC.

CDR3 DNA sequence: TGCGCCAGCAGCCATACCGTAGCGGGAGCAAAAGAGCAGTTCTTC. Translation: CASSHTVAGAKEQFF. The V call is TRBV4-1, the J call TRBJ2-1, with TRBD2 matching 9 bases. CDR3 length: 15 residues. Germline V CDR1 and CDR2: MGHRA, YSYEKL. With 3 bases clipped from V and 10 bases from J, the junction kept 10 bases outside the gene matches.

Comments on this clonotype: The CDR3 carries no conserved terminal phenylalanine or tryptophan, so it likely arises from a read error. The chain employs TRBV11-1 and TRBJ2-3; possible D gene TRBD2, 6 bases. From germline, CDR1 is SGHAT and CDR2 FQDESV (reference sequence). The V end was cut by 1 base, the J end by 2 bases, with 10 bases between. The CDR3 covers 15 residues. The CDR3 DNA follows: TGTGCCAGCAGCTTAGGGGCGGGGCCCACAGATACGCAGTATTTA. Translating it yields CASSLGAGPTDTQYL.

V gene TRBV29-1 combines with J gene TRBJ1-5; D possibly corresponds to TRBD2 (5 bases). The J call may be mistaken, given a closer DNA end match to TRBJ2-3. The length of the CDR3 is 13 residues. Germline V CDR1 and CDR2: SQVTM, ANQGSEA. The CDR3 loop is CSVVEGHNQPQYF. Written as DNA, the CDR3 is TGCAGCGTTGTTGAGGGCCATAATCAGCCCCAGTATTTT.

This clonotype was seen once. At one end, the junction sequence differs from germline, possibly due to a read error. The DNA of the CDR3 is TGTGCCAGCAGCTCCCTGACGGGCTTTGAAACTTTCTTT. It translates to CASSSLTGFETFF. V and J are TRBV11-2 and TRBJ1-1; D remains unclear. The CDR3 extends over 13 amino acids. CDR1 and CDR2 from the germline V gene are SGHAT and FQNNGV.

Points on this clonotype: A single base separates this from a much larger clone, so it may be a read error. V is TRBV6-1 and J is TRBJ2-3; D possibly uses TRBD1 or TRBD2 (5 bases each). In germline, CDR1 is MNHNS, CDR2 SASEGT. The V gene lost 7 bases and the J gene lost 1 base, with 15 bases spanning the gap. CDR3 length: 15 amino acids. CDR3: CASIEGPFRTDTQYF. Written as DNA, the CDR3 is TGTGCCAGCATCGAGGGGCCATTTCGCACAGATACGCAGTATTTT.

The V gene is TRBV11-2, the J gene TRBJ2-1; D might be TRBD1 (6 bases). The CDR3 totals 15 residues. In germline, CDR1 is SGHAT, CDR2 FQNNGV. V was trimmed by 4 bases and J by 4 bases, leaving 14 bases between them. CDR3 DNA: TGTGCCAGCAGCTCAGGTGGGACACCTTACAATGAGCAGTTCTTC. Protein: CASSSGGTPYNEQFF.

V gene TRBV7-9 combines with J gene TRBJ2-1; no clear D. The V gene lost 5 bases and the J gene lost 0 bases, with 14 bases spanning the gap. The germline CDR1 and CDR2 sequences are SEHNR and FQNEAQ (reference sequence). The CDR3 loop spans 16 amino acids. CDR3 DNA: TGTGCCAGCAGCCAACGTCTTTCGAGCTCCTACAATGAGCAGTTCTTC. Translating it yields CASSQRLSSSYNEQFF.

With respect to this clonotype: Since a much larger clone is just one base distant, this may be a read error. J is TRBJ2-1 and V is TRBV29-1; no clear D. Germline loops: CDR1 SQVTM, CDR2 ANQGSEA. The CDR3 contains 11 residues. CDR3 sequence: CRSESYNEQFF. The CDR3 DNA follows: TGCAGGTCAGAATCCTACAATGAGCAGTTCTTC.

As concerns this clonotype: It may be a read error: a sequence one base away is much more abundant. The chain combines TRBV10-2 with TRBJ2-5; 7 nucleotides match TRBD2. The CDR3 has 16 amino acids. Per the germline V gene, CDR1 is WSHSY and CDR2 is SAAADI. The CDR3 nucleotides are TGCGCCAGCAGTGCACTTCGCGGGAGCGGGACTGAGACCCGGTACTTC. This encodes CASSALRGSGTETRYF.

This clonotype has a handful of counts. In DNA, the CDR3 is TGTGCCAGCCAAACTGCCTCGACTAGCGGGAGTGAGACCCAGTACTTC. Its translation: CASQTASTSGSETQYF. The J gene is TRBJ2-5, the V gene TRBV6-2 or TRBV6-3, with 12 bases identical to TRBD2. This CDR3 spans 16 amino acids. After removal of 8 bases from V and 5 bases from J, the junction contained 12 bases not matched to a gene. Germline V CDR1 and CDR2: MNHEY, SVGEGT.